These 13 T cell receptor beta chains came from one sample sequenced in a study of spatial heterogeneity in lung cancer (dated by TCRdb to the late 2010s). General study outcomes and caveats: The number of expanded intratumoral alpha and beta TCRs correlated with the tumor nonsynonymous mutation count.

Receptors were amplified or captured by 5' RACE. These reads were obtained on a NextSeq 500. TCRdb trimmed the raw reads at Q25, called clones with MiXCR and kept productive beta chains. All rows with the same CDR3 protein become a single entry with the most common DNA and genes. Within this sample are about 2,800 distinct CDR3 sequences, with 4% to 4.5% of them counted one time only. The ten most abundant clones make up approximately 18% of the sample. The time point label of this sample denotes: sample taken at primary tumor resection. The antigens of these receptors remain unknown. This specimen was lung tumor tissue, taken at surgery. Receptor source: a female donor with early-stage non-small cell lung cancer.

This clonotype was seen many times. This chain connects TRBV5-1 to TRBJ2-1, with D perhaps TRBD1 or TRBD2 (5 bases each). Germline V CDR1 and CDR2: SGHRS, YFSETQ. The CDR3 runs to 14 residues. V lost 0 bases to trimming and J lost 2 bases, with 6 bases between them. CDR3 DNA sequence: TGCGCCAGCAGCTTGGCGGGGCCCTACAATGAGCAGTTCTTC. Its protein product is CASSLAGPYNEQFF.

By share, this clonotype counts as medium-sized. V and J are TRBV7-2 and TRBJ1-4; D gene ambiguous. This CDR3 spans 13 amino acids. V lost 3 bases to trimming and J lost 7 bases, with 9 bases between them. Looked up from germline, CDR1 is SGHTA and CDR2 is FQGNSA. The CDR3 sequence: CASSLRVGEKLFF. The CDR3 bases are TGTGCCAGCAGCTTGAGGGTGGGTGAAAAACTGTTTTTT.

This clonotype appeared many times. Being one base from a much bigger clone, this may be a read error. V gene TRBV2 combines with J gene TRBJ2-7; 10 bases fit TRBD1. V trimming: 6 bases; J trimming: 5 bases; junction bases outside the gene matches: 13. The CDR3 extends over 16 amino acids. The germline V gene has CDR1 SNHLY and CDR2 FYNNEI. DNA for the CDR3: TGTGCCAGCAGCGCCGCCGGGACAGGGGACTTCGACGAGCAGTACTTC. It yields the protein CASSAAGTGDFDEQYF. Full variable domain (outside the CDR3, taken from reference TRBV2 and TRBJ2-7): EPEVTQTPSHQVTQMGQEVILRCVPISNHLYFYWYRQILGQKVEFLVSFYNNEISEKSEIFDDQFSVERPDGSNFTLKIRSTKLEDSAMYFCASSAAGTGDFDEQYFGPGTRLTVT.

By frequency in the sample, this clonotype is medium-sized (0.01 to 0.1%). V is TRBV5-6 and J is TRBJ1-2, with TRBD1 identical over 9 bases. The V segment lost 1 base and the J segment 5 bases; nucleotides outside the gene matches: 3. There are 14 residues in the CDR3. Germline V gives CDR1 SGHDT, CDR2 YYEEEE. CDR3 nucleotide sequence: TGTGCCAGCAGCTTGAACAGGGGGCTGTATGGCTACACCTTC. Its translation: CASSLNRGLYGYTF.

By sample share, this clonotype is medium-sized. The chain uses TRBV5-4 and TRBJ1-1; no clear D gene. This CDR3 is built from 14 residues. Germline V gene data show CDR1 as SGHNT and CDR2 as YYREEE (reference sequence). With 2 bases removed from V and 4 bases from J, the gap between germline ends came to 12 bases. The CDR3 sequence: CASSFDVWGTEAFF. The CDR3 bases are TGTGCCAGCAGCTTCGACGTCTGGGGCACTGAAGCTTTCTTT. Full variable domain (rest looked up from reference TRBV5-4 and TRBJ1-1): ETGVTQSPTHLIKTRGQQVTLRCSSQSGHNTVSWYQQALGQGPQFIFQYYREEENGRGNFPPRFSGLQFPNYSSELNVNALELDDSALYLCASSFDVWGTEAFFGQGTRLTVV.

This clonotype is classed as medium-sized. The chain uses TRBV7-8 and TRBJ2-7; D may be TRBD1 (5 bases). Per the germline V gene, CDR1 is SGHVS and CDR2 is FQNEAQ. Trimming cost V 5 bases and J 6 bases, with 8 bases left between them. The CDR3 totals 11 residues. The CDR3 bases are TGTGCCAGCAGCGCAGGGATCGAGCAGTACTTC. This sequence encodes CASSAGIEQYF.

Judged by abundance, this clonotype is medium-sized (0.01 to 0.1%). The CDR3 DNA reads as TGTGCCAGCAGTTACGCGAGACAGGGGGTCAATTCACCCCTCCACTTT. It is translated as CASSYARQGVNSPLHF. V and J are TRBV6-2 or TRBV6-3 and TRBJ1-6, with TRBD1 matching 9 bases. Germline lookup yields CDR1 MNHEY and CDR2 SVGEGT. This CDR3 has 16 residues. V shed 2 bases and J 7 bases; nucleotides not matched to a gene: 6.

By frequency in the sample, this clonotype is medium-sized. The chain uses TRBV5-6 and TRBJ1-3; TRBD1 is a possible D gene (5 bases). Trimming took off 4 bases at V and 3 bases at J, with 11 bases between the two ends. The CDR3 consists of 14 residues. Germline values: CDR1 SGHDT, CDR2 YYEEEE. The CDR3 protein is CASSPWDVGNTIYF. CDR3 nucleotides: TGTGCCAGCAGCCCGTGGGACGTTGGAAACACCATATATTTT.

This clonotype was detected ten times or more. This chain joins TRBV12-5 and TRBJ2-7, with 12 bases that match TRBD1. Trimming at V came to 2 bases and at J to 7 bases, leaving 9 bases not matched to a gene. The CDR3 consists of 16 residues. Germline V gives CDR1 LGHNT, CDR2 FRNRAP. The CDR3 coding sequence is TGTGCTAGTGGTTTGACAACCGGGACAGGGGGCTCGGAGCAGTACTTC. This encodes CASGLTTGTGGSEQYF.

This clonotype was seen at least ten times. A clone one base away is much larger, so this may be a read error. V gene TRBV5-1 combines with J gene TRBJ1-1; D remains unclear. The CDR3 runs to 13 residues. Germline loops: CDR1 SGHRS, CDR2 YFSETQ. Trimming removed 3 bases at V and 3 bases at J, with 9 bases between. CDR3 in DNA: TGCGCCAGCAGCTGTCTGGGTGACACTGAAGCTTTCTTT. It codes for CASSCLGDTEAFF.

This clonotype has at least ten counts. A much larger clone sits a single nucleotide away, making a read error possible. The rearrangement links TRBV28 to TRBJ1-6; no firm D call. This CDR3 is 11 amino acids long. Deletions cut 4 bases from V and 10 bases from J, with 5 bases between. The V gene's germline CDR1 is MDHEN and CDR2 SYDVKM. The CDR3 DNA follows: TGTGCCAGCAGTTGTCCCTCACCCCTCCACTTT. It specifies CASSCPSPLHF.

Many counts were recorded for this clonotype. This rearrangement joins TRBV27 to TRBJ1-5, with 7 bases fitting TRBD1. There are 16 residues in the CDR3. Germline V gene sequence: CDR1 MNHEY, CDR2 SMNVEV (reference sequence). The trim removed 5 bases at V and 0 bases at J, leaving 7 bases unmatched. CDR3 in amino acids: CASSPGTAYSNQPQHF. The CDR3 DNA sequence: TGTGCCAGCAGTCCGGGGACAGCATATAGCAATCAGCCCCAGCATTTT.

This clonotype was recorded at least ten times. CDR3 residues: CSATGGSNQPQHF. CDR3 bases: TGCAGCGCTACAGGGGGAAGCAATCAGCCCCAGCATTTT. The chain uses TRBV29-1 and TRBJ1-5, with 8 nucleotides matching TRBD1. Trimming took 7 bases from V and 1 from J; bases not matched to a gene: 3. The CDR3 has 13 residues. CDR1 SQVTM and CDR2 ANQGSEA come from the germline V gene.